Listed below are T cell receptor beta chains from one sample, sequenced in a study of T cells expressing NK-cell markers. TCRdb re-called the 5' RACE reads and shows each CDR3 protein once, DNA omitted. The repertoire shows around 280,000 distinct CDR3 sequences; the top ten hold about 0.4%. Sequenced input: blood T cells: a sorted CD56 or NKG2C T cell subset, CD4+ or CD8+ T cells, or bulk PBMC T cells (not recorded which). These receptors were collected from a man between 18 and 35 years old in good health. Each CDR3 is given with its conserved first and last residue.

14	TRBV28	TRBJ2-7	CASSYGTSRDEQYF
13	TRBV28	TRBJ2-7	CASSLGGRQEQYF
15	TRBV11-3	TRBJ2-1	CASSLGLAGVPGEFF
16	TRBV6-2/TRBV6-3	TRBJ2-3	CASSYSDSLPTDTQYF
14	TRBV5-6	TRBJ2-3	CASNQDRSTDTQYF
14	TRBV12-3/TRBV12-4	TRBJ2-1	CASLSGLAVNEQFF
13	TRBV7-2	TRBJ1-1	CASSSLPQGEAFF
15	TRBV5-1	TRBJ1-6	CASSFKTGIGSPLHF
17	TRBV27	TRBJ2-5	CASSPMGGRHRQETQYF
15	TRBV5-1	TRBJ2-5	CASSWRGGIEETQYF
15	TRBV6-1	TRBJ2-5	CASSLGGMGQETQYF
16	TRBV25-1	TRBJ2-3	CASSEGRVGLGDTQYF
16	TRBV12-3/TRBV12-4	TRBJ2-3	CASSLGRGQGTDTQYF
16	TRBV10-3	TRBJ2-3	CAISESRQGVADTQYF
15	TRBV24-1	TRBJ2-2	CATSGNDGNTGELFF
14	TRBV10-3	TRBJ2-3	CASSGDRVTDTQYF
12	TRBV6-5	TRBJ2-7	CASIGGNYEQYF
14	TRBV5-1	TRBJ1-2	CASSLGDGLNGYTF
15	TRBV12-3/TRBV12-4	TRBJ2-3	CASSRTERGTDTQYF
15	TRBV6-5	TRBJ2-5	CASSTGTSVVETQYF
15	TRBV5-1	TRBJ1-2	CASSLDLDRGNGYTF
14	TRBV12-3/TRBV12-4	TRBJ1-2	CASSPRERFRGYTF
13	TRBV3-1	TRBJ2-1	CASSSGLGLAQFF
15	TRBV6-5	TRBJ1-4	CASSYLGQGDEKLFF
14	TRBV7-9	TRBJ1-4	CASSLGQQDEKLFF
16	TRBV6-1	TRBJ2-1	CASRGVAGGWYNEQFF
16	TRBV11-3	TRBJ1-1	CASSLGGVGKNTEAFF
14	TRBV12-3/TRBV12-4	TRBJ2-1	CASSYMRGDNEQFF
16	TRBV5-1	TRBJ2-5	CASSLVLAGGEETQYF
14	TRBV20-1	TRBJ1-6	CSASNWDSYSPLHF
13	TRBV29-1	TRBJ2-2	CTSIREDTGELFF
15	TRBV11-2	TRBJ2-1	CASSPRLAGGNEQFF
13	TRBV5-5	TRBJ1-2	CASSLRTAYGYTF
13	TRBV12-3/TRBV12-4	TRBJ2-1	CASSPGTSREQFF
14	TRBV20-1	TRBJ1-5	CSARINRDDQPQHF
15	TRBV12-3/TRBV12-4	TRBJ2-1	CASSPSGRIANEQFF
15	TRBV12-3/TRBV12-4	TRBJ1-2	CASSLGGGAGYGYTF
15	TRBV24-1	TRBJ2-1	CATSGGAGGFNEQFF
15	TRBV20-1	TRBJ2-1	CSAVATGGRYNEQFF
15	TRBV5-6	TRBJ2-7	CASSRPDKQSYEQYF
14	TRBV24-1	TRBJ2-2	CATKAGIETGELFF
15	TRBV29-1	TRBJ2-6	CSVMTTGAGANVLTF
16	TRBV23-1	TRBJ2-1	CASNQNTRGQTIEQFF
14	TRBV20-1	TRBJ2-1	CSAGEASSYNEQFF
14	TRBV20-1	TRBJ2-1	CSAREGGRANEQFF
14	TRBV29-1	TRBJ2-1	CSAIRDFLNNEQFF
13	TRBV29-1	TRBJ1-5	CSVAGQGDQPQHF
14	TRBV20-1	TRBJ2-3	CSAGTSGRLDTQYF
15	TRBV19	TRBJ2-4	CASSTAWGGKNIQYF
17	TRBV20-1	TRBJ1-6	CSAQPGGRGGFNSPLHF
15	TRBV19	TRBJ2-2	CASSIARVNTGELFF
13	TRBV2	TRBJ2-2	CASSESEIGELFF
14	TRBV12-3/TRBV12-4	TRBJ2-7	CASSLAGTRYEQYF
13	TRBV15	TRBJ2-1	CATSGRSYNEQFF
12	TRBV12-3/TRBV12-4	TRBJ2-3	CASSLTGFVQYF
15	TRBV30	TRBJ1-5	CAWSPGTASNQPQHF
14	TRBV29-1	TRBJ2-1	CSVNGLAGVNEQFF
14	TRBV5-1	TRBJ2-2	CASSLGGPEASLFF
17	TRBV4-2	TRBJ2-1	CASSQGTSGATYNEQFF